This TCR beta chain is drawn from a study of cytomegalovirus exposure and HLA in healthy donors. Across the whole study: The roughly 120 million unique TCR beta sequences, from roughly 180 million T cells, were found by an earlier analysis. Genotyping showed around 80% of 398 donors falling in the Caucasian-associated ancestry cluster. Study-wide results and caveats: Researchers reported that a few CMV-associated chains were confirmed in vitro as CMV antigen-specific.

This clone has just a few counts. Its antigen is undetermined. There are 13 residues in the CDR3. J gave up 6 bases and V 6 bases, and 6 bases lay outside the gene matches. CDR1 is LNHDA and CDR2 is SQIVND in the germline V gene (reference sequence). Vbeta (60) and Jbeta (13) primers were used in the PCR. As originally analysed: Later work found approximately 80 million unique TCR beta chains, with roughly 11 million shared. Profiled with immunoSEQ multiplex PCR; TCRdb holds only in-frame clones, not every one. The DNA was the basis for D and trimming; V, J and clone size are from that table. The table records under 110,000 clones, less than 80% of them present only once.

V usage is TRBV19 and J usage is TRBJ2-3; TRBD2 agrees at 7 bases. Sequenced material: PBMCs. The clonotype was recovered from a man in his forties in good health and CMV-seronegative. CDR3 nucleotide sequence: TGTGCCAGTAGAGGGACCGGGGGGGATACGCAGTATTTT. This codes for CASRGTGGDTQYF.